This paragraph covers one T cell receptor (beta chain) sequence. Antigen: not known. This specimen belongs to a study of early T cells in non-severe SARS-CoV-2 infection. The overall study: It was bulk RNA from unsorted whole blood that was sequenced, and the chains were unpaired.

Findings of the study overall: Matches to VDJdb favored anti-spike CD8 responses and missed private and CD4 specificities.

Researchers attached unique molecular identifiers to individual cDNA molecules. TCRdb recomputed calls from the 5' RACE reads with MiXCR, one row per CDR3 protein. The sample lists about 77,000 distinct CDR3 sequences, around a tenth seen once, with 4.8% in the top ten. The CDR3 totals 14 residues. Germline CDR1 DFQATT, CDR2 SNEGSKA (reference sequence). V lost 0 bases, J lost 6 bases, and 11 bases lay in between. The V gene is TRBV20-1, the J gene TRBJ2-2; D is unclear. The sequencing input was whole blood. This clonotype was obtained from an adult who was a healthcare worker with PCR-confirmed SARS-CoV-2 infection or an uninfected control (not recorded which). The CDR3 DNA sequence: TGCAGTGCTAGAGAAGCTTTAGGCCCCGGGGAGCTGTTTTTT. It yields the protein CSAREALGPGELFF.